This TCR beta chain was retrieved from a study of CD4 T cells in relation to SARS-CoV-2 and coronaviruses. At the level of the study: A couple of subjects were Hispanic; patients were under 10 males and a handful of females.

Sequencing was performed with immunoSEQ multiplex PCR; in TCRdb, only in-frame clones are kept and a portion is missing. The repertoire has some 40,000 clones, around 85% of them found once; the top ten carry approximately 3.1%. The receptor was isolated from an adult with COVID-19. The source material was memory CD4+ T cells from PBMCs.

The CDR3 reads CASSFDRYTEAFF. The CDR3 coding sequence is TGTGCCAGCAGCTTCGACAGATACACTGAAGCTTTCTTT. The gene calls are TRBV7-3 and TRBJ1-1; D is possibly TRBD1 (5 bases). This CDR3 spans 13 amino acids. Per germline, CDR1 SGHTA and CDR2 FQGTGA. The V gene lost 3 bases and the J gene lost 3 bases, with 8 bases spanning the gap.